This entry lists 17 T cell receptor beta chains sequenced from one sample in a study of tumor and adjacent non-tumor tissue in lung cancer. The library came from three nested PCR rounds adapted from ARM-PCR protocols. TCRdb ran MiXCR on the multiplex PCR reads and lists one entry per CDR3 protein. This sample has more than 60,000 distinct CDR3 sequences, with under 80% found just once. RNA was extracted from bulk tissue without any cell sorting. The normal lung tissue was taken more than 3 cm from the tumor edge. Sequencing was done on a sample of distant non-tumor lung tissue. The receptors come from a man aged 55-75 years with non-small cell lung cancer.

In regard to this clonotype: A junction end diverges from the germline sequence, so it may reflect a read error. This sequence joins TRBV11-1 and TRBJ2-2; 8 nucleotides line up with TRBD1. The CDR3 has 14 residues. Germline CDR1 reads SGHAT; CDR2 reads FQDESV (reference sequence). The chain's CDR3 is CASSYSSDTGGLFF. The CDR3 region has the DNA TGTGCTAGCAGCTATTCTAGTGACACAGGGGGGCTGTTTTTT.

The chain recombines TRBV29-1 with TRBJ1-2; 8 bases agree with TRBD1. The CDR3 has 15 residues. V dropped 6 bases and J dropped 8; count of bases not matched to a gene: 17. The germline V gene encodes CDR1 SQVTM and CDR2 ANQGSEA. The CDR3 sequence: CSVCWGDRSAYGYTF. CDR3 nucleotide sequence: TGCAGCGTATGTTGGGGGGACAGGTCCGCCTACGGCTACACCTTC.

As regards this clonotype: The germline gene is not matched at one end of the junction; a read error may be the cause. The chain couples TRBV2 to TRBJ1-1; D unclear. The V gene's germline CDR1 is SNHLY and CDR2 FYNNEI. This CDR3 has 12 amino acids. This chain's CDR3 is CPSSQSNTEALF. CDR3 bases: TGTCCCAGCAGCCAGAGTAACACTGAAGCTCTCTTT.

Of note for this clonotype: The conserved phenylalanine or tryptophan is not found at the CDR3 terminus, so this likely reflects a read error. The chain links TRBV12-3 or TRBV12-4 to TRBJ1-3; maybe TRBD1 (6 bases). The V gene lost 7 bases and the J gene lost 9 bases, with 19 bases spanning the gap. The CDR3 has 14 amino acids. The DNA of the CDR3 is TGTGCCAGCATTATGCCAGGGGTATCAAGCACCATATATCTT. It specifies CASIMPGVSSTIYL.

This clonotype was detected only a few times. One end of the junction is discordant with germline, which a read error may explain. J is TRBJ2-3 and V is TRBV5-1; 10 bases line up with TRBD2. This CDR3 has 17 amino acids. CDR1 and CDR2 from the germline V gene are SGHRS and YFSETQ. CDR3 region: CASGLGASGSNPDTQYF. CDR3 nucleotides: TGCGCCAGCGGCTTGGGAGCTAGCGGGAGCAATCCAGATACGCAGTATTTT. Together with reference TRBV5-1 and TRBJ2-3, the CDR3 gives the full variable domain: KAGVTQTPRYLIKTRGQQVTLSCSPISGHRSVSWYQQTPGQGLQFLFEYFSETQRNKGNFPGRFSGRQFSNSRSEMNVSTLELGDSALYLCASGLGASGSNPDTQYFGPGTRLTVL.

The V call is TRBV11-2, the J call TRBJ2-6; D is ambiguous. From germline, CDR1 is SGHAT and CDR2 FQNNGV. The CDR3 totals 19 residues. The V end was cut by 7 bases, the J end by 4 bases, with 26 bases between. CDR3 loop: CASNSPPETDSGGANVLTF. The CDR3 nucleotides are TGTGCCAGCAACTCCCCTCCGGAGACCGACTCAGGAGGGGCCAACGTCCTGACTTTC.

Remarks on this clonotype: A read error may produce the germline difference seen at one junction end. In nucleotides, the CDR3 is TGCGCCAGCAACCAAGATCTGTGGTCCCGGGACAGGGCCAGCTTC. Encoded protein: CASNQDLWSRDRASF. The chain carries TRBV4-1 and TRBJ2-1; 9 nucleotides match TRBD1. CDR1 MGHRA and CDR2 YSYEKL come from the germline V gene. There are 15 residues in the CDR3.

V gene TRBV12-3 or TRBV12-4 combines with J gene TRBJ2-1; possibly TRBD1 or TRBD2 for D (5 bases each). Between the trimmed V and J ends, which lost 9 bases and 7 bases, there was a span of 22 bases. This CDR3 is built from 15 residues. CDR3 amino acids: CASSLPQRDHNEQFF. The CDR3 coding sequence is TGTGCCAGTAGTCTCCCTCAGAGGGACCATAATGAGCAGTTCTTC.

Of note for this clonotype: Since the CDR3 does not end with the conserved phenylalanine or tryptophan, this likely comes from a read error. It is unclear where the CDR3 begins or ends on the DNA, so no DNA is shown, and the CDR3 is as TCRdb lists it. The V and J genes are TRBV29-1 and TRBJ2-7; the table's D call, TRBD1, was not checked against the DNA. The CDR3 spans 14 amino acids, including both terminal residues. Germline values: CDR1 SQVTM, CDR2 ANQGSEA. The CDR3 reads CSAQGGRGRYEQYI.

The rearrangement uses TRBV6-5 and TRBJ1-6; possible D gene TRBD1, 5 bases. Germline loops: CDR1 MNHEY, CDR2 SVGAGI. The CDR3 length is 12 residues. CDR3 nucleotide sequence: TGTACTAGCACTGCTCGGGGGGCACCCCTCCACTTT. This gives the protein CTSTARGAPLHF.

The chain recombines TRBV28 with TRBJ2-7; maybe TRBD1 (6 bases). Per germline, CDR1 MDHEN and CDR2 SYDVKM. The V and J ends lost 11 bases and 0 bases respectively, with 26 bases between them. The CDR3 runs to 17 residues. The CDR3 region is CAGNTGHIRRSSYEQYF. The CDR3 region has the DNA TGTGCCGGCAATACGGGACATATTAGACGGAGCTCCTACGAGCAGTACTTC.

As to this clonotype: The junction and the germline gene differ at one end; a read error may be behind it. The chain uses TRBV10-3 and TRBJ2-5; a possible D gene is TRBD2 (6 bases). CDR1 is ENHRY and CDR2 is SYGVKD in the germline V gene. This CDR3 is built from 15 residues. The CDR3 loop reads CAISVASETREAQYF. The DNA of the CDR3 is TGTGCCATCAGTGTGGCTAGCGAAACTCGAGAGGCCCAGTACTTC.

This clonotype came up a few times. A much larger clonotype is one base distant, so this may be a read error. The CDR3 ends on some other residue instead of the conserved phenylalanine or tryptophan, so this is likely a read error. The chain combines TRBV29-1 with TRBJ2-3, with no clear D. There are 14 residues in the CDR3. Germline V CDR1 and CDR2: SQVTM, ANQGSEA. Trimming left V 3 bases short and J 2 bases short, with 12 bases between. In nucleotides, the CDR3 is TGCAGCGTTGAGATCAGAGGCTACACAGATACGCAGTATGTT. It translates to CSVEIRGYTDTQYV.

This clonotype was seen only a few times. Germline and junction disagree at one end, which may indicate a read error. This chain joins TRBV24-1 and TRBJ2-7; 9 bases map to TRBD1. The CDR3 has 19 amino acids. The germline V gene encodes CDR1 KGHDR and CDR2 SFDVKD. CDR3 residues: CVTSDLRTQPGQGVYEQYF. Here the CDR3 DNA reads TGTGTCACCAGTGATTTGCGAACGCAACCGGGACAGGGTGTCTACGAGCAGTACTTC.

Comments on this clonotype: At one boundary the junction diverges from the germline segment, which might be a read error. This chain uses TRBV2 with TRBJ2-7, with 8 bases fitting TRBD2. The V gene's germline CDR1 is SNHLY and CDR2 FYNNEI. The CDR3 has 14 residues. CDR3 bases: TGTACCAGCACCCCGGGGCTAGCGGGTGACGAGCAGTACTTC. It is translated as CTSTPGLAGDEQYF.

Concerning this clonotype itself: Its ends do not fully match the called genes, so a read error is possible. The chain employs TRBV6-2 or TRBV6-3 and TRBJ2-1, with a weak D call TRBD1 (6 bases). Per germline, CDR1 MNHEY and CDR2 SVGEGT. CDR3 size: 14 residues. The CDR3 region has the DNA TGTTCCAGCAGTATACAGGGATCCTACAATGTGCAGTTCTTC. It codes for CSSSIQGSYNVQFF.

The genes are TRBV29-1 and TRBJ1-2, with a tentative D call TRBD1 (5 bases). Trimming removed 3 bases at V and 14 bases at J, with 25 bases between. Germline CDR1 reads SQVTM; CDR2 reads ANQGSEA. CDR3 length equals 14 residues. CDR3 coding DNA: TGCAGCGTTGAGATCCCATACAGGAGCTATGGTTATACCTTC. This sequence encodes CSVEIPYRSYGYTF.